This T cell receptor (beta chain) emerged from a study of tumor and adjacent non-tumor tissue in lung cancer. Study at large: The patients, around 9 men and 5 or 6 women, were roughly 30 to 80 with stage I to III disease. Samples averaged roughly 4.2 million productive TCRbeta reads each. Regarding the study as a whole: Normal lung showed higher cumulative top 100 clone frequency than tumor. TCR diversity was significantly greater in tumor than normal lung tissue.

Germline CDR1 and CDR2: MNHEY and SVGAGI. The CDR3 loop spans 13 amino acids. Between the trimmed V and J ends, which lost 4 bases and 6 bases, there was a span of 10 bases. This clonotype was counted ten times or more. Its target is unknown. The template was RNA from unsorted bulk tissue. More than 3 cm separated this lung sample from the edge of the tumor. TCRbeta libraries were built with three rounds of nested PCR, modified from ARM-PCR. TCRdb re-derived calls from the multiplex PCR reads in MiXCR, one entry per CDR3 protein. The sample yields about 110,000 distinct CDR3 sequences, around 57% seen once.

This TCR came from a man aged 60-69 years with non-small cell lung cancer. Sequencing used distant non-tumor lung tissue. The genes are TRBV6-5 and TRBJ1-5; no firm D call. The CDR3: CASSWGLGQPQHF. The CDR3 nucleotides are TGTGCCAGCAGTTGGGGTCTGGGTCAGCCCCAGCATTTT.